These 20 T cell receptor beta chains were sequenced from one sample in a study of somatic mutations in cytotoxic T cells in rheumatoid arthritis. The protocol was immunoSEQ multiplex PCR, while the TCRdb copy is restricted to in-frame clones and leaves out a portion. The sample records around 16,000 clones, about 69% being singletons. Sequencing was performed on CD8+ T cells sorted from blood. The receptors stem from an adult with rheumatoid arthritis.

The CDR3 DNA is TGTGCCAGCAGCCCCTTCCCGTTGAGCTACGAGCAGTACTTC. Its protein product is CASSPFPLSYEQYF. The chain uses TRBV9 and TRBJ2-7, with D hard to call. This CDR3 has 14 residues. Trimming shortened V by 4 bases and J by 3 bases, and 14 bases separated the two germline ends. Per the germline V gene, CDR1 is SGDLS and CDR2 is YYNGEE.

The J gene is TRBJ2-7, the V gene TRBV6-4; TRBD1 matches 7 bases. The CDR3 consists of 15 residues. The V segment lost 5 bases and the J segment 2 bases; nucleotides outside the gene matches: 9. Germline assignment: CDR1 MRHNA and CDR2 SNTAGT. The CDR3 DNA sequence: TGTGCCAGCAGTTACGTGGGGACAGTTACCTACGAGCAGTACTTC. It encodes CASSYVGTVTYEQYF.

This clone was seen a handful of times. The CDR3 sequence: CASSQVWAAKDEQFF. The CDR3 DNA sequence: TGCGCCAGCAGCCAAGTGTGGGCTGCCAAAGATGAGCAGTTCTTC. This sequence joins TRBV4-1 and TRBJ2-1; D not resolved. V lost 1 base and J lost 8, with 15 bases in between. This CDR3 has 15 amino acids. The germline V gene has CDR1 MGHRA and CDR2 YSYEKL.

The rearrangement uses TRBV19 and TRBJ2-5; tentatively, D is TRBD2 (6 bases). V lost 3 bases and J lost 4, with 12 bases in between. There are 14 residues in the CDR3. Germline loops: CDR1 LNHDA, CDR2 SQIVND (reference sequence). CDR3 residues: CASSIPGVPETQYF. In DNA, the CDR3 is TGTGCCAGTAGTATTCCGGGGGTCCCAGAGACCCAGTACTTC. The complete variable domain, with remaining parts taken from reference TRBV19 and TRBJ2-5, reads DGGITQSPKYLFRKEGQNVTLSCEQNLNHDAMYWYRQDPGQGLRLIYYSQIVNDFQKGDIAEGYSVSREKKESFPLTVTSAQKNPTAFYLCASSIPGVPETQYFGPGTRLLVL.

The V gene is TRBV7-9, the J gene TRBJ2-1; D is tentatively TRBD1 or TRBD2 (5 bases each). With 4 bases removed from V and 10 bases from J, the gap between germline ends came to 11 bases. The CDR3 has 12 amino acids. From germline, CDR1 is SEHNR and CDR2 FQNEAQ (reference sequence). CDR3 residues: CASSSQGEEQFF. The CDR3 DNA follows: TGTGCCAGCAGCTCCCAAGGGGAGGAGCAGTTCTTC.

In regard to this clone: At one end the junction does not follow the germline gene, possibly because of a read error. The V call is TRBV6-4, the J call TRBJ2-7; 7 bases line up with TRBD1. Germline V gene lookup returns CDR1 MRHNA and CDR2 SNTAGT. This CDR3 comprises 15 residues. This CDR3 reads CASSYSAGGSYEQYF. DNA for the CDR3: TGTGCCAGCAGTTACTCGGCAGGGGGCTCCTACGAGCAGTACTTC.

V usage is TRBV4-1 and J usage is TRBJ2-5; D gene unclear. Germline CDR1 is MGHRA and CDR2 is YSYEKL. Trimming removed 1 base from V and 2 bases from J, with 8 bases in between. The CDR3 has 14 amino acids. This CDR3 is CASSQVGLQETQYF. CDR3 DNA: TGCGCCAGCAGCCAAGTAGGCCTTCAAGAGACCCAGTACTTC.

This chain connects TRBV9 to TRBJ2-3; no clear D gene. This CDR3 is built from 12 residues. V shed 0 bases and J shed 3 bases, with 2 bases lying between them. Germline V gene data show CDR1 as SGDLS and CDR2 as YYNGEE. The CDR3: CASSVGTDTQYF. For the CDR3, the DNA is TGTGCCAGCAGCGTAGGGACAGATACGCAGTATTTT.

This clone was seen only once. The CDR3 sequence is CASSFWQGAYEQYF. CDR3 DNA sequence: TGCGCCAGCAGCTTTTGGCAGGGGGCCTACGAGCAGTACTTC. V and J are TRBV5-1 and TRBJ2-7; 7 bases fit TRBD1. The germline gives CDR1 SGHRS, CDR2 YFSETQ. There are 14 residues in the CDR3. Trimming removed 2 bases from V and 2 bases from J; junction bases left unmatched: 4.

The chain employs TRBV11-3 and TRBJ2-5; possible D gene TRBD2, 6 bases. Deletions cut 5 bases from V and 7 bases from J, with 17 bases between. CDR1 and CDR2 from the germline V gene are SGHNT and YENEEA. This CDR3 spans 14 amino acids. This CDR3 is CASSPAGGLGTQYF. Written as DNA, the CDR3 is TGTGCCAGCAGCCCAGCTGGAGGGTTGGGGACCCAGTACTTC.

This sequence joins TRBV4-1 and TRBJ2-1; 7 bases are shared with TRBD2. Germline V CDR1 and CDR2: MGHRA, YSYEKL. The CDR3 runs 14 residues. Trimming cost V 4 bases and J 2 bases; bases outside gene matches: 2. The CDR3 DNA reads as TGCGCCAGCAGCCTGCTAGCGGCCTACAATGAGCAGTTCTTC. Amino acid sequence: CASSLLAAYNEQFF.

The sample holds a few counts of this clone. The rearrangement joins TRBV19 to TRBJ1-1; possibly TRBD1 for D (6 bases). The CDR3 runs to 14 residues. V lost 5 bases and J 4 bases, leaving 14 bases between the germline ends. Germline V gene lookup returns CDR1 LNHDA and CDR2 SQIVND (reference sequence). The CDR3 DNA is TGTGCCAGTAGTCCTCGGGGGGGGCTCACTGAAGCTTTCTTT. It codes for CASSPRGGLTEAFF.

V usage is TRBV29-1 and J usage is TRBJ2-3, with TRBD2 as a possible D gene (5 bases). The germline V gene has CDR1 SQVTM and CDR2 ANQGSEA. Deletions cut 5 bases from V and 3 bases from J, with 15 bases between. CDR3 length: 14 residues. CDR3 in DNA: TGCAGCGTTAACCCCCGGGAAGCAACAGATACGCAGTATTTT. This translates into CSVNPREATDTQYF.

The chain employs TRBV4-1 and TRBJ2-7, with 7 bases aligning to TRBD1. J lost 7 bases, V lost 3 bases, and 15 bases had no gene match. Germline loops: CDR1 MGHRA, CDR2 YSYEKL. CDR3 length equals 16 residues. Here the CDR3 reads CASSHRVGRGSGEQYF. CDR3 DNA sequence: TGCGCCAGCAGCCACCGGGTAGGCAGGGGGTCTGGAGAGCAGTACTTC.

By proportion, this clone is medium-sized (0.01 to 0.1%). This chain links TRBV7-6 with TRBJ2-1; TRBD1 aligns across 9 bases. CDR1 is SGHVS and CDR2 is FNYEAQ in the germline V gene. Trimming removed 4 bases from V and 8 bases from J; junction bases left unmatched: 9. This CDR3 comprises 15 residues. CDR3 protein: CASSSGQGVLHEQFF. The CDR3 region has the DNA TGTGCCAGCAGCTCGGGACAGGGTGTTTTGCATGAGCAGTTCTTC.

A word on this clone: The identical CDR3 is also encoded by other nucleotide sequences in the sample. The CDR3: CASSPVMNTEAFF. Written as DNA, the CDR3 is TGTGCCAGCAGTCCGGTCATGAACACTGAAGCTTTCTTT. This chain uses TRBV7-2 with TRBJ1-1; D is undetermined. The CDR3 is 13 amino acids. V lost 6 bases to trimming and J lost 0 bases, with 8 bases between them. Germline V lookup: CDR1 SGHTA, CDR2 FQGNSA.

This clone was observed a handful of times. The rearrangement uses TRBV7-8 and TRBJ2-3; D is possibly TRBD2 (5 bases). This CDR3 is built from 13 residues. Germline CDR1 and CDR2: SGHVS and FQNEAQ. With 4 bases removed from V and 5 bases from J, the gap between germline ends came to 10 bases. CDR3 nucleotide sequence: TGTGCCAGCAGCTCGGAGGTTAGAGATACGCAGTATTTT. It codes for CASSSEVRDTQYF.

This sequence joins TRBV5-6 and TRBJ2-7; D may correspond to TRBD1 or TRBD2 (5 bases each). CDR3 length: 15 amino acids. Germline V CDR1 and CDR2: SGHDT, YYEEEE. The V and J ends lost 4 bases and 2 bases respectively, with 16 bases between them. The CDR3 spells CASSGRDPGTYEQYF. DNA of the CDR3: TGTGCCAGCAGCGGCCGGGACCCGGGCACCTACGAGCAGTACTTC.

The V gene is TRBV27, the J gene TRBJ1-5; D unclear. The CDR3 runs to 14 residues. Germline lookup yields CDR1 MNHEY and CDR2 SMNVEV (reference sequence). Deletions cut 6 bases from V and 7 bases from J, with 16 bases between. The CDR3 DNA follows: TGTGCCAGCAGCTCCTTGTCGGGTCACCAGCCCCAGCATTTT. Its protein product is CASSSLSGHQPQHF.

The CDR3 loop is CASSLASGAFYEQYF. The CDR3 bases are TGTGCCAGCAGCTTAGCTAGCGGGGCCTTCTACGAGCAGTACTTC. The chain joins TRBV13 to TRBJ2-7; 9 nucleotides match TRBD2. Germline V lookup: CDR1 PRHDT, CDR2 FYEKMQ (reference sequence). Unmatched junction bases numbered 4, after V lost 1 base and J lost 3 bases. The CDR3 runs 15 residues.